These T cell receptor beta chains were read from a single sample in a study of cytomegalovirus exposure and HLA in healthy donors. The method was immunoSEQ multiplex PCR; TCRdb's version includes in-frame clones alone and lacks a portion of them. The sample lists 43,000 or so clones; around 90% were seen once. Specimen: PBMCs. These receptors were taken from a man younger than 30 in good health and CMV-seronegative. Both conserved end residues are part of each CDR3. The order of the fields is clone size, J gene, V gene, D gene, CDR3 protein, CDR3 DNA. The D gene is left open where the match is weak. Clone size is stated in some rows and not others, as once, few, many or a class when expanded.

- | TRBJ2-3 | TRBV18 | TRBD2 | CASSPRVAGGSDTQYF | TGTGCCAGCTCACCACGGGTAGCGGGGGGCTCAGATACGCAGTATTTT
- | TRBJ2-5 | TRBV7-9 | TRBD2 | CASSRTSGSSQETQYF | TGTGCCAGCAGCCGAACTAGCGGGAGTAGTCAAGAGACCCAGTACTTC
- | TRBJ2-7 | TRBV5-1 | - | CASSLVTGSHEQYF | TGCGCCAGCAGCTTGGTAACAGGGAGTCACGAGCAGTACTTC
- | TRBJ2-7 | TRBV18 | - | CASSPPGFGYEQYF | TGTGCCAGCTCACCACCGGGTTTCGGGTACGAGCAGTACTTC
- | TRBJ2-1 | TRBV6-6 | TRBD2 | CASSPRGSGGASEQFF | TGTGCCAGCAGTCCCCGGGGGAGCGGGGGGGCCAGTGAGCAGTTCTTC
- | TRBJ1-2 | TRBV7-8 | - | CASSLVDSYYGYTF | TGTGCCAGCAGCTTAGTAGACAGCTACTATGGCTACACCTTC
- | TRBJ2-5 | TRBV5-1 | TRBD2 | CASSLAHRLAGVGLATQYF | TGCGCCAGCAGCCTAGCCCATCGGCTAGCGGGAGTGGGCCTTGCGACCCAGTACTTC
- | TRBJ2-5 | TRBV6-5 | - | CATAQSEPETQYF | TGTGCCACGGCCCAGAGCGAGCCGGAGACCCAGTACTTC
- | TRBJ2-3 | TRBV5-6 | TRBD2 | CASSWGTGLAVQYF | TGTGCCAGCAGCTGGGGGACGGGACTAGCGGTGCAGTATTTT
- | TRBJ1-3 | TRBV4-1 | TRBD1 | CASSQRQGSGNTIYF | TGCGCCAGCAGCCAGCGACAGGGCTCTGGAAACACCATATATTTT
- | TRBJ2-1 | TRBV7-9 | - | CASSLVVNEQFF | TGTGCCAGCAGCTTAGTTGTAAATGAGCAGTTCTTC
- | TRBJ2-1 | TRBV29-1 | TRBD2 | CSVDGGGRNEQFF | TGCAGCGTTGACGGGGGGGGCCGCAATGAGCAGTTCTTC
- | TRBJ2-7 | TRBV27 | - | CASRDTSYEQYF | TGTGCCAGCAGGGACACCTCCTACGAGCAGTACTTC
once | TRBJ2-1 | TRBV4-3 | - | CASSQEPRVNEQFF | TGCGCCAGCAGCCAAGAACCCAGGGTGAATGAGCAGTTCTTC
- | TRBJ1-1 | TRBV18 | TRBD1 | CASSPLGTGVNTEAFF | TGTGCCAGCTCACCCCTTGGGACAGGGGTGAACACTGAAGCTTTCTTT
- | TRBJ1-5 | TRBV6-4 | - | CATYNRVYSNQPQHF | TGTGCCACATATAACAGGGTCTATAGCAATCAGCCCCAGCATTTT
- | TRBJ2-2 | TRBV19 | TRBD1 | CASSPWTGKNTGELFF | TGTGCCAGTAGTCCGTGGACAGGGAAGAACACCGGGGAGCTGTTTTTT
- | TRBJ2-1 | TRBV6-4 | TRBD2 | CASSVEASGSDEQFF | TGTGCCAGCAGTGTCGAGGCTAGCGGGAGTGATGAGCAGTTCTTC
- | TRBJ1-2 | TRBV5-6 | TRBD1 | CASSPTGGYGYTF | TGTGCCAGCAGCCCTACAGGGGGATATGGCTACACCTTC
- | TRBJ2-7 | TRBV23-1 | TRBD1 | CASSQKGDRGSQDEQYF | TGCGCCAGCAGTCAAAAGGGGGACAGGGGGTCTCAGGACGAGCAGTACTTC
- | TRBJ2-7 | TRBV7-3 | TRBD2 | CASSSLTSGSPYEQYF | TGTGCCAGCAGCTCGCTGACTAGCGGGAGCCCCTACGAGCAGTACTTC
- | TRBJ1-1 | TRBV19 | TRBD1 | CASSILGQGAQTEAFF | TGTGCCAGTAGTATTCTGGGACAGGGGGCACAAACTGAAGCTTTCTTT
- | TRBJ1-4 | TRBV2 | - | CASMRPLHDRLNDKLFF | TGTGCCAGCATGAGGCCCCTACACGACAGGTTAAATGACAAACTGTTTTTT
- | TRBJ1-1 | TRBV19 | TRBD1 | CASSIVGGLIGTEAFF | TGTGCCAGTAGTATAGTAGGGGGCTTGATCGGCACTGAAGCTTTCTTT